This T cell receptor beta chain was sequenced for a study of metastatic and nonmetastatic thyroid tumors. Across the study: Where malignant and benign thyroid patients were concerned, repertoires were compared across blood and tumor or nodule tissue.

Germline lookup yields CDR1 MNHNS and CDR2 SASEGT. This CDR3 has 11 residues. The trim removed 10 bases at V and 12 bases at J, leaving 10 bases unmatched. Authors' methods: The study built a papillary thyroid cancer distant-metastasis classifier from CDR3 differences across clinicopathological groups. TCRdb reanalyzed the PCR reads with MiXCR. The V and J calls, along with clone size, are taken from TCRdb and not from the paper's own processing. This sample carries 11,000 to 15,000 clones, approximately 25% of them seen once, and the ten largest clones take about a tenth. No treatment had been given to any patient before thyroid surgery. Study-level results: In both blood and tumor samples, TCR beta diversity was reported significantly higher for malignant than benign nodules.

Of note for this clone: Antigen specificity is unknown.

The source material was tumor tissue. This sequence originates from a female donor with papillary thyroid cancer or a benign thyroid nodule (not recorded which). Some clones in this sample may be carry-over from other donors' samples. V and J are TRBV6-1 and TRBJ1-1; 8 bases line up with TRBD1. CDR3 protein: CATTGGDRTFF. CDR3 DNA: TGTGCCACCACCGGTGGGGACAGGACTTTCTTT.